One and the same sample provided the 27 T cell receptor beta chains below, sequenced in a study of shared clonotypes between healthy human individuals. Sequencing used immunoSEQ multiplex PCR; TCRdb keeps in-frame clones, though not all of them. The data show roughly 2.5 million clones, with approximately 92% seen just once and under 0.15% held by the top ten. The source material was naive CD4+ T cells sorted from blood. Specified subset: CD45RA+ positively selected. The receptors derive from a man aged 18-30 years in good health.

Details on this clone: The sample has other DNA sequences that encode this CDR3 too. The V and J genes are TRBV18 and TRBJ2-5; D is possibly TRBD1 (6 bases). V dropped 3 bases and J dropped 2 bases, with 7 bases sitting between them. CDR3 length: 13 residues. From germline, CDR1 is KGHSH and CDR2 LQKENI. CDR3 nucleotide sequence: TGTGCCAGCTCACCGGGACAACAAGAGACCCAGTACTTC. It yields the protein CASSPGQQETQYF.

This clone was seen just once. This rearrangement joins TRBV19 to TRBJ1-2; TRBD1 agrees at 8 bases. Germline V CDR1 and CDR2: LNHDA, SQIVND (reference sequence). The V gene end was trimmed by 6 bases and the J gene end by 4 bases; junction bases not matched to a gene: 7. This CDR3 is 14 amino acids long. CDR3 in DNA: TGTGCCAGTAGGGACTGGACAGGGAGCTATGGCTACACCTTC. Residues: CASRDWTGSYGYTF.

This rearrangement joins TRBV2 to TRBJ2-1, with D tentatively TRBD1 (6 bases). Germline CDR1 is SNHLY and CDR2 is FYNNEI. The CDR3 is made up of 14 amino acids. The V gene lost 0 bases and the J gene lost 7 bases, with 10 bases spanning the gap. The CDR3 sequence is CASSEATGKNEQFF. CDR3 sequence (DNA): TGTGCCAGCAGTGAAGCTACAGGGAAGAATGAGCAGTTCTTC. Based on the CDR3 plus reference TRBV2 and TRBJ2-1, the full variable domain is EPEVTQTPSHQVTQMGQEVILRCVPISNHLYFYWYRQILGQKVEFLVSFYNNEISEKSEIFDDQFSVERPDGSNFTLKIRSTKLEDSAMYFCASSEATGKNEQFFGPGTRLTVL.

This chain joins TRBV7-2 and TRBJ1-5; D is unclear. The CDR3 is 15 residues long. V was trimmed by 3 bases and J by 3 bases, leaving 12 bases between them. CDR1 and CDR2 from the germline V gene are SGHTA and FQGNSA. CDR3 amino acids: CASSLIAGDNQPQHF. The CDR3 DNA follows: TGTGCCAGCAGCTTGATAGCTGGGGACAATCAGCCCCAGCATTTT. Drawing the rest from reference TRBV7-2 and TRBJ1-5, the complete variable domain is GAGVSQSPSNKVTEKGKDVELRCDPISGHTALYWYRQSLGQGLEFLIYFQGNSAPDKSGLPSDRFSAERTGGSVSTLTIQRTQQEDSAVYLCASSLIAGDNQPQHFGDGTRLSIL.

The chain combines TRBV14 with TRBJ2-2; TRBD1 matches 9 bases. The CDR3 consists of 14 residues. The germline gives CDR1 SGHDN, CDR2 FVKESK. The V segment lost 6 bases and the J segment 6 bases; nucleotides outside the gene matches: 5. CDR3 sequence reads: CASSRDRVPGELFF. The CDR3 DNA reads as TGTGCCAGCAGTCGGGACAGGGTGCCCGGGGAGCTGTTTTTT.

The chain recombines TRBV9 with TRBJ1-1; TRBD1 aligns across 8 bases. The CDR3 contains 15 residues. Germline V lookup: CDR1 SGDLS, CDR2 YYNGEE. Trimming removed 2 bases from V and 5 bases from J; junction bases left unmatched: 8. CDR3: CASSVRGQGGTEAFF. CDR3 nucleotide sequence: TGTGCCAGCAGCGTTAGAGGACAGGGAGGGACTGAAGCTTTCTTT.

This clone was recorded only once. The V gene is TRBV4-3, the J gene TRBJ2-1; no definite D call. This CDR3 region has 14 residues. Germline V lookup: CDR1 LGHNA, CDR2 YSLEER. Trimming removed 0 bases at V and 7 bases at J, with 10 bases between. CDR3 bases: TGCGCCAGCAGCCAAGATGGGTTCCCTAATGAGCAGTTCTTC. Translating it yields CASSQDGFPNEQFF.

V usage is TRBV7-2 and J usage is TRBJ2-3, with 12 nucleotides matching TRBD2. Trimming cost V 7 bases and J 5 bases; bases outside gene matches: 4. The CDR3 has 14 amino acids. CDR1 is SGHTA and CDR2 is FQGNSA in the germline V gene. The CDR3 region is CASKLAGGGDTQYF. The DNA for the CDR3 is TGTGCCAGCAAACTAGCGGGAGGAGGAGATACGCAGTATTTT.

The V call is TRBV27, the J call TRBJ2-1; the match to TRBD2 covers 7 bases. With V trimmed by 4 bases and J by 4 bases, 4 bases remained unmatched. Germline loops: CDR1 MNHEY, CDR2 SMNVEV (reference sequence). This CDR3 has 14 amino acids. The DNA of the CDR3 is TGTGCCAGCAGTTCGGGACTACTTTACAATGAGCAGTTCTTC. Translated, it gives CASSSGLLYNEQFF.

A word on this clone: Distinct nucleotide sequences in the sample also encode this CDR3. The CDR3 DNA reads as TGTGCCAGCAGCCCTGATTCCGATACGCAGTATTTT. Its translation is CASSPDSDTQYF. The J gene is TRBJ2-3, the V gene TRBV7-9, with D unclear. Looked up from germline, CDR1 is SEHNR and CDR2 is FQNEAQ (reference sequence). This CDR3 has 12 amino acids. Trimming removed 5 bases from V and 6 bases from J, with 9 bases in between.

The V and J genes are TRBV15 and TRBJ2-1, with 9 bases matching TRBD1. The CDR3 length is 16 residues. Unmatched junction bases numbered 6, after V lost 6 bases and J lost 0 bases. CDR1 is LNHNV and CDR2 is YYDKDF in the germline V gene (reference sequence). Here the CDR3 DNA reads TGTGCCACCAGGCTGAAGGGACAGGGCTCCTACAATGAGCAGTTCTTC. Amino acids: CATRLKGQGSYNEQFF.

The chain joins TRBV4-2 to TRBJ1-6; D gene uncertain. Germline CDR1 and CDR2: LGHNA and YNFKEQ. The V end lost 1 base, the J end lost 8 bases, and 6 bases lay between the germline ends. The CDR3 consists of 13 residues. The CDR3 loop is CASSQVSDSPLHF. In DNA form, the CDR3 reads TGTGCCAGCAGCCAAGTCTCGGATTCACCCCTCCACTTT.

V and J are TRBV10-3 and TRBJ2-3; D is ambiguous. The CDR3 covers 15 residues. In germline, CDR1 is ENHRY, CDR2 SYGVKD. V lost 4 bases and J lost 4, with 15 bases in between. The CDR3 DNA sequence: TGTGCCATCAGTGTACTCGGCGACGGCGCAGATACGCAGTATTTT. Translating it yields CAISVLGDGADTQYF.

This chain connects TRBV5-4 to TRBJ2-4; D ambiguous. V shed 0 bases and J shed 8 bases, with 12 bases lying between them. The CDR3 covers 14 residues. Germline V gives CDR1 SGHNT, CDR2 YYREEE (reference sequence). CDR3 DNA: TGTGCCAGCAGCTTGGGAGGTATCCGGGACATTCAGTACTTC. Encoded protein: CASSLGGIRDIQYF. The full variable domain, in which reference TRBV5-4 and TRBJ2-4 provide the parts outside the CDR3, is ETGVTQSPTHLIKTRGQQVTLRCSSQSGHNTVSWYQQALGQGPQFIFQYYREEENGRGNFPPRFSGLQFPNYSSELNVNALELDDSALYLCASSLGGIRDIQYFGAGTRLSVL.

This clone is a singleton in its sample. The same CDR3 arises from other DNA sequences in this sample as well. The CDR3 sequence: CASSRDSTDTQYF. The DNA of the CDR3 is TGTGCCAGCAGTCGAGACAGCACAGATACGCAGTATTTT. The rearrangement links TRBV5-4 to TRBJ2-3; no clear D gene. V shed 5 bases and J shed 0 bases, with 7 bases lying between them. Germline V gives CDR1 SGHNT, CDR2 YYREEE (reference sequence). CDR3 size: 13 residues.

The rearrangement joins TRBV28 to TRBJ1-5; TRBD1 is a possible D gene (5 bases). CDR1 and CDR2 from the germline V gene are MDHEN and SYDVKM. Between the trimmed V and J ends, which lost 6 bases and 3 bases, there was a span of 15 bases. There are 15 residues in the CDR3. CDR3 sequence: CASRTRVPPNQPQHF. The CDR3 DNA sequence: TGTGCCAGCAGGACCAGGGTCCCTCCCAATCAGCCCCAGCATTTT. Using reference TRBV28 and TRBJ1-5 for the parts outside the CDR3, the full variable domain is DVKVTQSSRYLVKRTGEKVFLECVQDMDHENMFWYRQDPGLGLRLIYFSYDVKMKEKGDIPEGYSVSREKKERFSLILESASTNQTSMYLCASRTRVPPNQPQHFGDGTRLSIL.

The J gene is TRBJ2-1, the V gene TRBV27; maybe TRBD1 (6 bases). Germline CDR1 reads MNHEY; CDR2 reads SMNVEV (reference sequence). The length of the CDR3 is 15 residues. V was pared by 7 bases and J by 7 bases, with 20 bases between. CDR3 residues: CASNRAPGTINEQFF. Here the CDR3 DNA reads TGTGCCAGCAATAGAGCACCGGGGACAATAAATGAGCAGTTCTTC.

About this clone: The sample contains more than one DNA sequence encoding this CDR3. The chain carries TRBV20-1 and TRBJ2-7; D not certain. Germline lookup yields CDR1 DFQATT and CDR2 SNEGSKA (reference sequence). V gave up 5 bases and J gave up 0 bases, with 5 bases separating them. The CDR3 runs 11 residues. The CDR3 bases are TGCAGTGCTCTCAGCTCCTACGAGCAGTACTTC. Residues: CSALSSYEQYF.

In the case of this clone: Other DNA sequences of this sample code for an identical CDR3. The chain recombines TRBV10-1 with TRBJ2-2; 7 bases line up with TRBD1. The germline V gene has CDR1 WNHNN and CDR2 SYGVQD (reference sequence). V shed 3 bases, J shed 5 bases, and the junction held 0 bases outside the gene matches. CDR3 length equals 13 residues. Here the CDR3 DNA reads TGCGCCAGCAGTGACAGGGGGACCGGGGAGCTGTTTTTT. Its protein is CASSDRGTGELFF.

The chain carries TRBV9 and TRBJ2-7; D call uncertain. Germline CDR1 and CDR2: SGDLS and YYNGEE. The CDR3 totals 16 residues. V was pared by 0 bases and J by 2 bases, with 15 bases between. CDR3 coding DNA: TGTGCCAGCAGCGTAGAAACCCTCTACCCCCCCTACGAGCAGTACTTC. It encodes CASSVETLYPPYEQYF. Full variable domain (outside the CDR3, taken from reference TRBV9 and TRBJ2-7): DSGVTQTPKHLITATGQRVTLRCSPRSGDLSVYWYQQSLDQGLQFLIQYYNGEERAKGNILERFSAQQFPDLHSELNLSSLELGDSALYFCASSVETLYPPYEQYFGPGTRLTVT.

The count of this clone is one. V usage is TRBV7-9 and J usage is TRBJ2-4, with D possibly matching TRBD1 (6 bases). V dropped 10 bases and J dropped 11 bases, with 18 bases sitting between them. Germline-derived CDR1 and CDR2 are SEHNR and FQNEAQ (reference sequence). This CDR3 is built from 12 residues. The CDR3 sequence is CATRGQLALQYF. The CDR3 coding sequence is TGTGCCACCCGTGGACAGCTCGCCCTTCAGTACTTC.

This clone was detected once. The chain couples TRBV9 to TRBJ2-2; maybe TRBD2 (6 bases). V lost 4 bases to trimming and J lost 4 bases, with 17 bases between them. The CDR3 has 16 residues. The germline CDR1 and CDR2 sequences are SGDLS and YYNGEE. This CDR3 reads CASSPLGSGGTGELFF. The DNA for the CDR3 is TGTGCCAGCAGCCCCTTAGGTAGCGGAGGCACCGGGGAGCTGTTTTTT.

Worth noting for this clone: An end of the junction differs from the germline gene, which may be a read error. This chain links TRBV7-7 with TRBJ1-2, with unresolved D. Germline CDR1 is SSHAT and CDR2 is FNYEAQ (reference sequence). This CDR3 comprises 14 residues. The CDR3 sequence: CASSLDPRNSGYTF. The CDR3 nucleotides are TGTGCTAGCAGCTTAGATCCGAGGAACAGCGGCTACACCTTC.

V gene TRBV29-1 combines with J gene TRBJ2-5, with TRBD2 matching 11 bases. The DNA matches TRBJ2-7 better at its end, which makes the J call doubtful. The CDR3 runs 18 residues. Germline assignment: CDR1 SQVTM and CDR2 ANQGSEA. CDR3 protein: CSDLRYSGRAKGRNEQYF. DNA of the CDR3: TGCAGCGATCTCCGATATAGCGGGAGGGCCAAGGGTCGCAACGAGCAGTACTTC.

The chain uses TRBV6-4 and TRBJ2-3; D call uncertain. The length of the CDR3 is 15 residues. Between the trimmed V and J ends, which lost 1 base and 5 bases, there was a span of 13 bases. Looked up from germline, CDR1 is MRHNA and CDR2 is SNTAGT. The CDR3 DNA is TGTGCCAGCAGTGACTTCGGCAGCATAGGAGATACGCAGTATTTT. Amino acid sequence: CASSDFGSIGDTQYF.

V is TRBV10-3 and J is TRBJ1-2, with D possibly being TRBD1 (5 bases). The CDR3 runs to 16 residues. Germline V gene lookup returns CDR1 ENHRY and CDR2 SYGVKD. V lost 0 bases to trimming and J lost 0 bases, with 11 bases between them. The CDR3 DNA follows: TGTGCCATCAGTGAGTCCCGACCGGGGGCTAACTATGGCTACACCTTC. Residues: CAISESRPGANYGYTF.

The chain recombines TRBV6-6 with TRBJ2-3; D perhaps matches TRBD1 (6 bases). Per germline, CDR1 MNHNY and CDR2 SVGAGI (reference sequence). This CDR3 spans 13 amino acids. Trimming pared 8 bases from V and 2 bases from J, leaving 11 bases between. The CDR3 region has the DNA TGTGCCAGCGCAGGGGTCCCCACAGATACGCAGTATTTT. Amino acid sequence: CASAGVPTDTQYF.